A single count supports the clone carrying this TCR beta chain. What it recognizes is unknown. CD8 cells regarded as naive lacked CD45RO, were positively chosen for CCR7, and omitted terminally differentiated effector memory CD45RA+ cells. The sample comes from a study of shared clonotypes between healthy human individuals. Sorted-subset replicate PCR reactions were performed with around 210 ng DNA, corresponding to roughly 27,000 T cell genomes. Repertoires were generated with immunoSEQ multiplex PCR, while TCRdb's copy carries only in-frame clones and drops some. The sample carries hundreds of thousands of clones, 85% to 95% recorded once. The CDR3 has 12 residues. The germline CDR1 and CDR2 sequences are LNHDA and SQIVND (reference sequence). Trimming pared 4 bases from V and 3 bases from J, leaving 6 bases between. The study, taken as a whole, reports: Tissues were not sampled, only blood, and their repertoires likely differ. Among the subsets, naive ones generally showed larger estimated richness than memory ones. A few donors had about 5% of their naive CD4 clonotypes in common.

The chain links TRBV19 to TRBJ1-2; D unresolved. The sequence derives from a woman in her twenties or thirties in good health. The sequenced sample was naive CD8+ T cells sorted from blood. CDR3 in DNA: TGTGCCAGTAGTACGGTTCACTATGGCTACACCTTC. It encodes CASSTVHYGYTF.